This TCR beta chain appears in the sequencing data of a study of chemoradiotherapy in HPV16-positive cancers. About the study: Candidate HPV-specific clones and shared TCR motifs came from two HPV16-positive patients.

On this clone: Its antigen is not identified.

The repertoire was sequenced with immunoSEQ multiplex PCR; TCRdb's copy has only in-frame clones and lacks some. The table includes under 8,000 clones, 73% detected once. Study findings and constraints: During treatment, candidate HPV-specific clones and E7-related motifs expanded in tumor.

The V gene's germline CDR1 is SGDLS and CDR2 YYNGEE. The CDR3 length is 18 residues. V dropped 1 base and J dropped 8 bases, with 28 bases sitting between them. The clonotype comes from a human donor with HPV-associated anogenital cancer. Sequenced here: tumor tissue, sampled from a patient who underwent chemoradiotherapy. This chain links TRBV9 with TRBJ2-7, with D possibly called TRBD1 or TRBD2 (5 bases each). CDR3 nucleotide sequence: TGTGCCAGCAGCGTATGGTCGTGGATACGGGACGCTGGCTTAAAGCAGTACTTC. This translates into CASSVWSWIRDAGLKQYF.